These T cell receptor beta chains were read from a single sample in a study of CD4 T cells in relation to SARS-CoV-2 and coronaviruses. Here immunoSEQ multiplex PCR was the method, and the copy in TCRdb shows in-frame clones only, minus some. Here the sample spans roughly 21,000 clones, over 60% being singletons. Their cognate antigens are unknown. Input material: CD4+ T cells from PBMCs, cultured in vitro. The receptors derive from a human donor in good health. Each CDR3 is given with its conserved first and last residue. D genes are given only for firm matches. The size field is filled for only some rows; it gives once, few, many or a size class.

TRBV7-2,NA,NA,TRBJ1-2,TGTGCCAGCAGAATCGGGAACGACGGGCATGGCTACACCTTC,CASRIGNDGHGYTF
TRBV19,NA,NA,TRBJ1-5,TGTGCCAGTAGAGCCAAAGGTGGTGCTCAGCCCCAGCATTTT,CASRAKGGAQPQHF
TRBV25-1,NA,NA,TRBJ1-2,TGTGCCAGCAGTGAAGGAGGTGTCGGGCCGATAGGAGGCTACACCTTC,CASSEGGVGPIGGYTF
TRBV6-6,NA,NA,TRBJ1-1,TGTGCCAGCAGGGGGGTAAACACTGAAGCTTTCTTT,CASRGVNTEAFF
TRBV4-1,NA,NA,TRBJ2-5,TGCGCCAGCAGCCAAGTGGTGGGGGAGACCCAGTACTTC,CASSQVVGETQYF
TRBV2,NA,TRBD2,TRBJ2-1,TGTGCCAGCAGCCGACTAGCGGGAGGGGGAATCAATGAGCAGTTCTTC,CASSRLAGGGINEQFF
TRBV4-3,few,TRBD1,TRBJ2-5,TGCGCCAGCAGCCAAGACCTGAGACAGGGATGGGAGACCCAGTACTTC,CASSQDLRQGWETQYF
TRBV27,NA,NA,TRBJ2-4,TGTGCCAGCAGTTTTTCCAATACCAAAAACATTCAGTACTTC,CASSFSNTKNIQYF
TRBV5-6,NA,NA,TRBJ1-2,TGTGCCAGCAGTTTTGGAGGGGTTGGGGGCTACACCTTC,CASSFGGVGGYTF
TRBV6-2/TRBV6-3,NA,NA,TRBJ2-5,TGTGCCAGCAGTTCAAAGTATCGAGAGACCCAGTACTTC,CASSSKYRETQYF
TRBV24-1,few,TRBD1,TRBJ1-4,TGTGCCACCAGTGAAGAGGACAGGGGGTTGGGTGAAAAACTGTTTTTT,CATSEEDRGLGEKLFF
TRBV6-1,NA,NA,TRBJ1-6,TGTGCCAGCAGTGAGACGTACGGGGGTGATTCACCCCTCCACTTT,CASSETYGGDSPLHF